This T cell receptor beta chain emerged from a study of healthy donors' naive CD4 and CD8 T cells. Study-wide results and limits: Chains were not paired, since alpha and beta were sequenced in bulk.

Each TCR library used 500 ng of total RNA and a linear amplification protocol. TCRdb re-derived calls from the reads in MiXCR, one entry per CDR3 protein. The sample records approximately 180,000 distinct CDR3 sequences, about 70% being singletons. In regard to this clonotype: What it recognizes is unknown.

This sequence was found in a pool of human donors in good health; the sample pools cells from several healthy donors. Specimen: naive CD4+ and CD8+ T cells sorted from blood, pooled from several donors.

CDR3 in DNA: TGTGCCAGCAGCTCCCTCACCGAGGGTACGCAGTATTTT. Translating it yields CASSSLTEGTQYF. The rearrangement joins TRBV11-1 to TRBJ2-3; D might be TRBD2 (5 bases). The V and J ends lost 4 bases and 8 bases respectively, with 13 bases between them. The CDR3 has 13 residues. Germline V CDR1 and CDR2: SGHAT, FQDESV (reference sequence).